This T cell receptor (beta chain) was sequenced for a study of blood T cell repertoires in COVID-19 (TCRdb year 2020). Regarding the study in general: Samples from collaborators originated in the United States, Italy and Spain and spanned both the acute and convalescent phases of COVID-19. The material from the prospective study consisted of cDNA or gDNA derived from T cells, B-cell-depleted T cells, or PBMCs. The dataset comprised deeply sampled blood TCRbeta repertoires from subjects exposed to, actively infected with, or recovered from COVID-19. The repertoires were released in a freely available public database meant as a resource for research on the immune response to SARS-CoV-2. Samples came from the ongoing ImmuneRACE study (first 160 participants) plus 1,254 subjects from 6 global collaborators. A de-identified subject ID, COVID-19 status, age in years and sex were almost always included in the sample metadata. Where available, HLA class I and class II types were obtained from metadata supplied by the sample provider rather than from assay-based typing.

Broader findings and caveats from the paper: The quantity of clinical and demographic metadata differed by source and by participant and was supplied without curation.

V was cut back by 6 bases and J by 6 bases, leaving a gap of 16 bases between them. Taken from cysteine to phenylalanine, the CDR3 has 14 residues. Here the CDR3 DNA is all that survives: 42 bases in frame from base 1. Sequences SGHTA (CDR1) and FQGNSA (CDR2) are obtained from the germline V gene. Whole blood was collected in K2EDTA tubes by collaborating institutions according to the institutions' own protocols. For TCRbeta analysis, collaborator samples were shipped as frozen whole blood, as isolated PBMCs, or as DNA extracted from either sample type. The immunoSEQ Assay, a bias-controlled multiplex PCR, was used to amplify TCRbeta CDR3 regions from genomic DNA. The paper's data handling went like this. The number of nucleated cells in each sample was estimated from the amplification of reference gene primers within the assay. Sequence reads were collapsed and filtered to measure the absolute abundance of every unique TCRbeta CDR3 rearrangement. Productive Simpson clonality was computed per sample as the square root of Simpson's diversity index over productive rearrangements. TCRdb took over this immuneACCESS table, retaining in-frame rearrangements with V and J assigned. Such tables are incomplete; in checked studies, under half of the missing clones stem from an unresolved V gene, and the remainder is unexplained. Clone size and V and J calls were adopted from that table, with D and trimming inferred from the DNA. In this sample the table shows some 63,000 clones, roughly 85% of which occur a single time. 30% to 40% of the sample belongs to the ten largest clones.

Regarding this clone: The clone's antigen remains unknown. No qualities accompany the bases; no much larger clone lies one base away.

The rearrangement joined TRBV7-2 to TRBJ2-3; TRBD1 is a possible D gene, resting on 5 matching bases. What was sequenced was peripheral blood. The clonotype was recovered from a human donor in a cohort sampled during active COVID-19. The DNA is TGTGCCAGCAGGGACATGGGAATGAGGGATACGCAGTATTTT. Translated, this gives CASRDMGMRDTQYF.